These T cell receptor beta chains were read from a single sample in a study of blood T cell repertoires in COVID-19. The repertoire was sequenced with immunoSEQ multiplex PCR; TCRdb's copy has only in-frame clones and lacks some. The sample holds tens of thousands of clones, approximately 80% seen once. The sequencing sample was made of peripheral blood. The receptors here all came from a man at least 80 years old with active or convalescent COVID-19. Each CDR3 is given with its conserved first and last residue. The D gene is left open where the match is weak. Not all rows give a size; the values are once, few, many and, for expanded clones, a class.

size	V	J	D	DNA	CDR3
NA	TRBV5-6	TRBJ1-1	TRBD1	TGTGCCAGCAGCTTGGTAATTACAGGGGGCAAGAACACTGAAGCTTTCTTT	CASSLVITGGKNTEAFF
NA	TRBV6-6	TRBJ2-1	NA	TGTGCCAGCAGTTATGCCAGGGTCAACGACAATGAGCAGTTCTTC	CASSYARVNDNEQFF
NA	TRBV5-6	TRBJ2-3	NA	TGTGCCAGCAGCGCCACAGGGAGAGATACGCAGTATTTT	CASSATGRDTQYF
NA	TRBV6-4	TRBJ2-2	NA	TGTGCCAGCAGGCAGGAAAGGAACACCGGGGAGCTGTTTTTT	CASRQERNTGELFF
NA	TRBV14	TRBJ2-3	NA	TGTGCCAGCAGCCAGCGGGGGCCCCGCACAGATACGCAGTATTTT	CASSQRGPRTDTQYF
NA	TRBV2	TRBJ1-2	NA	TGTGCCAGCAGTGAGATGGGGGCGGGGGATGGCTACACCTTC	CASSEMGAGDGYTF
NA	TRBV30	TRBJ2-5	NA	TGTGCCTGGAGTGCGGGGGATCTAACCCAGTACTTC	CAWSAGDLTQYF
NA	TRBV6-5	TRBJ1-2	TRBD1	TGTGCCAGCACCTGGGACAGAAACTATGGCTACACCTTC	CASTWDRNYGYTF
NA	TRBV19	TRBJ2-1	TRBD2	TGTGCCAGTAGTATTCCAGCGGGGGGCACCTACAATGAGCAGTTCTTC	CASSIPAGGTYNEQFF
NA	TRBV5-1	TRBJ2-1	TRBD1	TGCGCCAGCAGCGAAGAAGGACAGGTTCCCTACAATGAGCAGTTCTTC	CASSEEGQVPYNEQFF
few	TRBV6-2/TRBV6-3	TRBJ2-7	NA	TGTGCCAGCAGTTTGGGCCGGTACGAGCAGTACTTC	CASSLGRYEQYF
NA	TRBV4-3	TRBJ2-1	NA	TGCGCCAGCAGCCAGGGTACAGCGGAGGGGATTCGGTTCTTC	CASSQGTAEGIRFF
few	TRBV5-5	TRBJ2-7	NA	TGTGCCAGCAGCTTATGGAGCGAGCAGTACTTC	CASSLWSEQYF
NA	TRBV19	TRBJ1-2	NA	TGTGCCAGCGGCGGTAACTATGGCTACACCTTC	CASGGNYGYTF
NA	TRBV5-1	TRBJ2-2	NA	TGCGCCAGCAGCCCCCTCCGGGGAACCGGGGAGCTGTTTTTT	CASSPLRGTGELFF
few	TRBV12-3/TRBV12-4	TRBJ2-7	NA	TGTGCCAGCAGTCCCACCACAGGGTTCGAGCAGTACTTC	CASSPTTGFEQYF
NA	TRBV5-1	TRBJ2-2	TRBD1	TGCGCCAGCAGCGCGCGGACAGGGGGAGGCACCGGGGAGCTGTTTTTT	CASSARTGGGTGELFF
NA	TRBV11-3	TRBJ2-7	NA	TGTGCCAGCAGCTTACGAGTCGCAGGGGGGAACGACGAGCAGTACTTC	CASSLRVAGGNDEQYF
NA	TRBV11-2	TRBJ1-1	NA	TGTGCCAGCAGCTTTTTCGCAGTGAACACTGAAGCTTTCTTT	CASSFFAVNTEAFF
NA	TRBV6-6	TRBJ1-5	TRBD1	TGTGCCAGCAGCCGAGGGGACCGGGACAGGGGGAATCAGCCCCAGCATTTT	CASSRGDRDRGNQPQHF
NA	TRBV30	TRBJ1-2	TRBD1	TGTGCCTGGAGTGTCAACAGGGGAGGCTATGGCTACACCTTC	CAWSVNRGGYGYTF
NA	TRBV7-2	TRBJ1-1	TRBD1	TGTGCCAGCAGCGAGAACAGGGGGGTGAACACTGAAGCTTTCTTT	CASSENRGVNTEAFF